This T cell receptor (beta chain) was recovered during a study of blood T cells in healthy people across ages. Study-level findings and limits: There were more naive CD4+ cells and higher diversity in long-lived donors than in aged donors.

PCR was performed a second time for about 7 to 12 cycles using a sample-barcoded 5' primer and a J-beta primer mix. Each sample provided no less than 2.5 million CDR3-containing paired-end reads. TCRdb re-called the 5' RACE reads through MiXCR, storing one row per CDR3 protein. The sample has just over 1 million distinct CDR3 sequences; around 45% are singletons. A note on this clonotype: Its target is not known.

Trimming took 3 bases from V and 15 from J, leaving 18 bases between them. The CDR3 extends over 13 amino acids. Germline V CDR1 and CDR2: LNHNV, YYDKDF (reference sequence). The V gene is TRBV15, the J gene TRBJ2-1; D unresolved. The source is a woman aged 60-75 years in good health. Sequencing input: blood. CDR3 protein: CATSSPNIRLPFF. DNA of the CDR3: TGTGCCACCAGCAGCCCTAATATAAGACTCCCGTTCTTC.